This T cell receptor (beta chain) derives from a study of blood T cell repertoires in COVID-19. Assay used: immunoSEQ multiplex PCR; TCRdb lists only in-frame clones, some missing. Of under 150,000 clones in the sample, more than 65% are singletons; the top ten hold roughly 2%. Germline CDR1 is LGHDT and CDR2 is YNNKEL (reference sequence). The CDR3 is 17 amino acids. V lost 5 bases, J lost 1 base, and 3 bases stayed unmatched. This sequence originates from a woman aged 65 to 85 with acute or convalescent COVID-19. The sample consisted of peripheral blood. The chain has TRBV3-1 (or the pseudogene TRBV3-2) and TRBJ1-6; 12 bases map to TRBD1. CDR3 bases: TGTGCCAGCAGCAGGGACAGGGGGCCATCCTATAATTCACCCCTCCACTTT. It codes for CASSRDRGPSYNSPLHF.